A selection of T cell receptor delta chains follows, all from one sample in a study of Vδ1+ human thymocytes. TCRdb applied CATT to the multiplex PCR reads for clone calling. The sample shows approximately 24,000 delta-chain clones, 6% to 8% of them seen only once. Sequenced sample: Vdelta1+ gamma-delta thymocytes from the thymus. The receptors stem from a girl younger than two who had congenital heart surgery. Each CDR3 is given with its conserved first and last residue. The D gene is left open where the match is weak. The listing skips clone size in some rows; elsewhere it reads once, few, many or a size class.

TRDJ1,TRDD3,few,TRDV1,CALGELTTGGYPDKLIF,TGTGCTCTTGGGGAACTGACAACTGGGGGATACCCCGATAAACTCATCTTT
TRDJ1,TRDD3,.,TRDV1,CALGTSISPTGGYAFQADKLIF,TGTGCTCTTGGGACATCGATCTCTCCTACTGGGGGATACGCGTTTCAGGCCGATAAACTCATCTTT
TRDJ1,TRDD3,.,TRDV1,CALGPRWGILAADKLIF,TGTGCTCTTGGGCCGCGCTGGGGGATACTAGCTGCCGATAAACTCATCTTT
TRDJ1,TRDD3,few,TRDV1,CALGPGNVRSWCTGGVTDKLIF,TGTGCTCTTGGGCCCGGGAACGTCCGTAGTTGGTGTACTGGGGGCGTCACCGATAAACTCATCTTT
TRDJ1,TRDD3,.,TRDV1,CALGDPVPPVGGYPYTDKLIF,TGTGCTCTTGGGGACCCTGTTCCTCCTGTTGGGGGATACCCTTACACCGATAAACTCATCTTT
TRDJ1,TRDD3,.,TRDV1,CALDARYLWGIRGTDKLIF,TGTGCTCTTGACGCCCGATATTTATGGGGGATACGCGGCACCGATAAACTCATCTTT
TRDJ1,TRDD3,.,TRDV1,CALGKGTGGRYLPYTDKLIF,TGTGCTCTTGGGAAGGGGACTGGGGGTCGATACCTACCGTACACCGATAAACTCATCTTT
TRDJ1,.,.,TRDV1,CALGELCTRTDKLIF,TGTGCTCTTGGGGAACTATGTACAAGGACCGATAAACTCATCTTT
TRDJ1,.,few,TRDV1,CALGELGIPPPSFQLGKADKLIF,TGTGCTCTTGGGGAACTAGGGATCCCTCCGCCTTCCTTTCAACTGGGGAAGGCCGATAAACTCATCTTT
TRDJ1,TRDD2,.,TRDV1,CALGVRLPTGMGSSYTDKLIF,TGTGCTCTTGGGGTCCGCCTTCCTACGGGAATGGGTTCTTCTTACACCGATAAACTCATCTTT
TRDJ1,TRDD3,few,TRDV1,CALGEQMHPKPLGDKLIF,TGTGCTCTTGGGGAACAAATGCATCCTAAGCCACTGGGGGATAAACTCATCTTT
TRDJ2,TRDD3,.,TRDV2,CACDAHPGHGYRGIFALTAQLFF,TGTGCCTGTGACGCTCACCCGGGGCACGGGTACCGGGGGATCTTCGCTTTGACAGCACAACTCTTCTTT
TRDJ1,TRDD3,.,TRDV1,CALGDPAFLTVLGDIPYTDKLIF,TGTGCTCTTGGGGACCCAGCTTTCCTAACCGTACTGGGGGATATACCGTACACCGATAAACTCATCTTT
TRDJ1,TRDD3,.,TRDV1,CALGGDKVWGTRPQTTDKLIF,TGTGCTCTTGGGGGCGATAAGGTCTGGGGGACCCGACCTCAAACCACCGATAAACTCATCTTT
TRDJ1,TRDD3,.,TRDV1,CALGELSSLVLGLDKLIF,TGTGCTCTTGGGGAACTTTCTTCTCTTGTACTGGGGCTCGATAAACTCATCTTT
TRDJ1,TRDD3,few,TRDV1,CALGEGWGAYTDKLIF,TGTGCTCTTGGGGAAGGCTGGGGGGCGTACACCGATAAACTCATCTTT
TRDJ1,TRDD3,few,TRDV1,CALGESFLGILGDRGTDKLIF,TGTGCTCTTGGGGAAAGTTTCCTTGGTATACTGGGGGATAGGGGCACCGATAAACTCATCTTT
TRDJ1,.,.,TRDV1,CALVSRAGLPYTDKLIF,TGTGCTCTTGTGAGTCGGGCGGGTCTGCCGTACACCGATAAACTCATCTTT
TRDJ1,.,few,TRDV1,CALGGDFGGNNTDKLIF,TGTGCTCTTGGGGGGGATTTTGGTGGGAACAACACCGATAAACTCATCTTT
TRDJ1,.,.,TRDV1,CALGELVGGIGPTDKLIF,TGTGCTCTTGGGGAGTTGGTGGGGGGTATAGGGCCCACCGATAAACTCATCTTT
TRDJ1,TRDD3,.,TRDV1,CALGELVVPPPTWGIQFTDKLIF,TGTGCTCTTGGGGAACTGGTGGTTCCTCCACCGACCTGGGGGATTCAATTCACCGATAAACTCATCTTT
TRDJ1,.,few,TRDV1,CALGELPKSDKLIF,TGTGCTCTTGGGGAACTCCCCAAAAGTGATAAACTCATCTTT
TRDJ1,.,.,TRDV1,CALGERRTISRYTDKLIF,TGTGCTCTTGGGGAACGACGGACAATATCAAGGTACACCGATAAACTCATCTTT
TRDJ1,.,.,TRDV1,CALGEKETILGLVGTDKLIF,TGTGCTCTTGGGGAAAAAGAGACAATTCTGGGCCTTGTAGGTACCGATAAACTCATCTTT
TRDJ1,.,few,TRDV1,CALGDRTPPQYTDKLIF,TGTGCTCTTGGGGACCGCACCCCTCCTCAGTACACCGATAAGCTCATCTTT
TRDJ1,TRDD3,few,TRDV1,CALGERRTGGLSKLIF,TGTGCTCTTGGGGAACGGCGTACTGGGGGATTGAGTAAACTCATCTTT
TRDJ1,.,.,TRDV1,CALGELLLPSGVGRHTDKLIF,TGTGCTCTTGGGGAACTCCTCCTACCATCTGGGGTTGGCCGTCATACCGATAAACTCATCTTT
TRDJ1,.,.,TRDV1,CALGELTTPTCDATDKLIF,TGTGCTCTTGGGGAACTAACTACCCCCACCTGTGACGCCACCGATAAACTCATCTTT
TRDJ1,TRDD3,.,TRDV1,CALGAQRLGDKEPKLIF,TGTGCTCTTGGGGCCCAACGACTGGGGGATAAGGAGCCTAAACTCATCTTT
TRDJ1,TRDD3,.,TRDV1,CALGGPLRAGGYLYADKLIF,TGTGCTCTTGGGGGGCCACTTCGTGCTGGGGGATACCTGTACGCCGATAAACTCATCTTT
TRDJ1,.,.,TRDV1,CALGELGVGPRGLIF,TGTGCTCTTGGGGAACTGGGTGTCGGACCCCGGGGTCTCATCTTT
TRDJ1,TRDD3,few,TRDV1,CALGELGPSQGDGYTDKLIF,TGTGCTCTTGGGGAACTCGGCCCTAGTCAGGGGGATGGGTACACCGATAAACTCATCTTT
TRDJ1,.,few,TRDV1,CALGRTLSGKLIF,TGTGCTCTTGGGAGAACTCTAAGTGGTAAACTCATCTTT
TRDJ1,.,.,TRDV1,CALGELLVGAPMGDKLIF,TGTGCTCTTGGGGAACTATTGGTGGGGGCCCCAATGGGCGATAAACTCATCTTT
TRDJ1,.,few,TRDV1,CALGEEGPTDDKLIF,TGTGCTCTTGGGGAGGAGGGACCTACCGACGATAAACTCATCTTT
TRDJ1,TRDD3,few,TRDV1,CALGEPLRERYWGMIKEYDKLIF,TGTGCTCTTGGGGAGCCTCTCCGTGAAAGGTACTGGGGGATGATTAAGGAATACGATAAACTCATCTTT
TRDJ1,TRDD3,.,TRDV1,CALGELNWVTTGGSLGAHPGADKLIF,TGTGCTCTTGGGGAACTTAACTGGGTTACAACCGGAGGGTCACTGGGGGCTCATCCAGGGGCCGATAAACTCATCTTT
TRDJ1,TRDD3,.,TRDV1,CALGDKILGGLWGTPANDKLIF,TGTGCTCTTGGGGACAAAATACTGGGTGGTCTGTGGGGGACCCCGGCTAACGATAAACTCATCTTT
TRDJ1,TRDD3,.,TRDV1,CALGAPAFLWGYGGNTDKLIF,TGTGCTCTTGGGGCCCCGGCCTTCCTCTGGGGATACGGGGGTAATACCGATAAACTCATCTTT
TRDJ1,.,.,TRDV1,CALGELCPLLTEPRPIHTDKLIF,TGTGCTCTTGGGGAACTATGCCCGCTCCTTACCGAGCCCAGGCCAATCCACACCGATAAACTCATCTTT